This TCR beta chain emerged from a study of shared clonotypes between healthy human individuals. Study processing details: ImmunoSEQ supplied junction-only sequences lacking quality scores, so filtering was different. Assay: immunoSEQ multiplex PCR; the TCRdb copy retains only in-frame clones and omits some. V, J and clone size are those of that table, while D and trimming were read from the DNA. The data hold under 550,000 clones, with around 96% observed a single time. This receptor was identified in a woman aged 30 to 39 in good health. Sequencing was carried out using naive CD4+ T cells sorted from blood. Stated subset: CD45RA+ positively selected.

The CDR3 loop reads CASSLKPTGQGEGEVGNQPQHF. The CDR3 DNA is TGTGCCAGCAGCTTAAAACCCACGGGACAGGGGGAAGGAGAGGTAGGCAATCAGCCCCAGCATTTT. The chain has TRBV7-6 and TRBJ1-5, with TRBD1 matching over 11 bases. J gave up 2 bases and V 2 bases, and 20 bases lay outside the gene matches. This CDR3 region has 22 residues. Germline-derived CDR1 and CDR2 are SGHVS and FNYEAQ. Based on the CDR3 plus reference TRBV7-6 and TRBJ1-5, the full variable domain is GAGVSQSPRYKVTKRGQDVALRCDPISGHVSLYWYRQALGQGPEFLTYFNYEAQQDKSGLPNDRFSAERPEGSISTLTIQRTEQRDSAMYRCASSLKPTGQGEGEVGNQPQHFGDGTRLSIL.